This T cell receptor beta chain is from a study of OX40 agonist ivuxolimab in advanced cancers. Study as a whole: Of mixed ages from about 20 to 90 and averaging roughly 60 years, the group was about 86% male.

V was trimmed by 1 base and J by 3 bases, leaving 9 bases between them. This CDR3 is 15 amino acids long. Germline CDR1 SGHVS, CDR2 FQNEAQ. Study results and caveats: Compared with CD4+, CD8+ T cells on average had more expanded clones. Partial responders at 0.1-3.0 mg/kg had among the lowest clonal expansion.

About this clone itself: Its antigen is unidentified.

Data came from immunoSEQ multiplex PCR; TCRdb stores just in-frame clones and leaves some out. The sample has 100,000 or so clones, roughly nine tenths seen once. This chain joins TRBV7-8 and TRBJ2-2; D gene uncertain. The sequencing here drew on CD4+ or CD8+ T cells sorted from blood, taken in a trial of the OX40 agonist ivuxolimab. The receptor was derived from an adult with an advanced solid tumor such as melanoma, head and neck, liver or kidney cancer. The CDR3 region is CASSLGWTDTGELFF. CDR3 coding DNA: TGTGCCAGCAGCTTAGGGTGGACGGACACCGGGGAGCTGTTTTTT.